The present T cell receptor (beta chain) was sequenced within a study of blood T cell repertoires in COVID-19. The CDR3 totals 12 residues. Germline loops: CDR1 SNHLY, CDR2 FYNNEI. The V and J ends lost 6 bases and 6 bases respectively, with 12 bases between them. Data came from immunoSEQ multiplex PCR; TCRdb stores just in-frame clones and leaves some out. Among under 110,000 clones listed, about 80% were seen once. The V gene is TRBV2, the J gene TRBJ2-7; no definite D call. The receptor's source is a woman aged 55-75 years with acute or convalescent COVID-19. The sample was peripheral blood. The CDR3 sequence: CASSYARVEQYF. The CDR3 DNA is TGTGCCAGCAGCTACGCTCGGGTCGAGCAGTACTTC.